The clone carrying this TCR beta chain has just a few counts. Its antigen is as yet unknown. These data come from a study of PD-L1 blockade in urothelial cancer. Overall study: Administration of atezolizumab to patients began at some point between 2014 and 2016, at 1,200 mg intravenously every 3 weeks. Median T cell yield from blood was 141,255. Findings and limits, study-wide: Where pretreatment blood TCR clonality fell below the median, better survival was predicted.

This CDR3 is built from 12 residues. Germline V gene lookup returns CDR1 SGHTA and CDR2 FQGNSA. V shed 5 bases and J shed 12 bases, with 11 bases lying between them. Only in-frame clones appear in the TCRdb table, and some are missing; sequencing was by immunoSEQ multiplex PCR. The top ten clones hold approximately 3.5% of a sample with roughly 38,000 clones, over 75% of them seen once. The receptor comes from a man aged 70 or older with urothelial cancer. The sequences come from PBMCs, collected around atezolizumab (anti-PD-L1) treatment. The chain carries TRBV7-2 and TRBJ1-6, with D maybe TRBD1 (5 bases). The CDR3 DNA follows: TGTGCCAGCAGCGGGACCGGGGGACCCCTCCACTTT. As protein: CASSGTGGPLHF. Full variable domain (missing parts from reference TRBV7-2 and TRBJ1-6): GAGVSQSPSNKVTEKGKDVELRCDPISGHTALYWYRQSLGQGLEFLIYFQGNSAPDKSGLPSDRFSAERTGGSVSTLTIQRTQQEDSAVYLCASSGTGGPLHFGNGTRLTVT.